This T cell receptor (beta chain) was identified in a study of CD8 T cells in ankylosing spondylitis. CDR1 and CDR2 (germline): WSHSY, SAAADI. The V gene lost 5 bases and the J gene lost 4 bases, with 13 bases spanning the gap. The CDR3 contains 14 residues. In the case of this clonotype: Its antigen is unknown.

Findings and limits, study-wide: Earlier studies detected some motif variants in reactive arthritis synovial fluid and blood. Matched ankylosing spondylitis synovial fluid reportedly showed significant enrichment of disease-linked clones.

Generation of TCR beta libraries employed quantitative 5'-RACE incorporating molecular barcodes. TCRdb reprocessed the 5' RACE reads with MiXCR, giving one entry per CDR3 protein. The table includes about 340,000 distinct CDR3 sequences, about 15% detected once. The receptor was isolated from a male donor with ankylosing spondylitis or in good health (not recorded which). J is TRBJ2-3 and V is TRBV10-2; a weak D match, TRBD2 (5 bases). The sequenced sample consisted of blood, either unsorted or a sorted T cell fraction (not recorded which). The CDR3 spells CASSYGSWADTQYF. Here the CDR3 DNA reads TGCGCCAGCAGTTATGGGAGTTGGGCAGATACGCAGTATTTT.